The sequence of this T cell receptor (beta chain) was determined in a study of blood T cell repertoires in COVID-19. Study details: The United States, Italy and Spain provided the acute and convalescent COVID-19 samples. Nucleic acid was either cDNA or gDNA, and it came from T cells, B-cell-depleted T cells, or PBMCs.

Followed longitudinally, the Seattle patients had been enrolled during active infection. The V end was cut by 2 bases, the J end by 4 bases, with 10 bases between. CDR1 and CDR2 from the germline V gene are SGHRS and YFSETQ. CDR3 length equals 13 residues. Original processing methods: Estimates of nucleated cell counts were drawn from the amplification of reference gene primers. Sequencing used immunoSEQ multiplex PCR; TCRdb keeps in-frame clones, though not all of them. That table is the source of V, J and clone size, and D and trimming were worked out from the DNA. The data show more than 350,000 clones, with around 87% seen just once and 10% held by the top ten.

This receptor was obtained from a woman between 25 and 40 years old with COVID-19, enrolled during active disease. Material for sequencing was peripheral blood. The chain couples TRBV5-1 to TRBJ2-7; the D is unclear. The CDR3 region has the DNA TGCGCCAGCAGCTTAGGAGAGAAATACGAGCAGTACTTC. Its protein is CASSLGEKYEQYF. The whole variable domain, remainder taken from reference TRBV5-1 and TRBJ2-7, is KAGVTQTPRYLIKTRGQQVTLSCSPISGHRSVSWYQQTPGQGLQFLFEYFSETQRNKGNFPGRFSGRQFSNSRSEMNVSTLELGDSALYLCASSLGEKYEQYFGPGTRLTVT.